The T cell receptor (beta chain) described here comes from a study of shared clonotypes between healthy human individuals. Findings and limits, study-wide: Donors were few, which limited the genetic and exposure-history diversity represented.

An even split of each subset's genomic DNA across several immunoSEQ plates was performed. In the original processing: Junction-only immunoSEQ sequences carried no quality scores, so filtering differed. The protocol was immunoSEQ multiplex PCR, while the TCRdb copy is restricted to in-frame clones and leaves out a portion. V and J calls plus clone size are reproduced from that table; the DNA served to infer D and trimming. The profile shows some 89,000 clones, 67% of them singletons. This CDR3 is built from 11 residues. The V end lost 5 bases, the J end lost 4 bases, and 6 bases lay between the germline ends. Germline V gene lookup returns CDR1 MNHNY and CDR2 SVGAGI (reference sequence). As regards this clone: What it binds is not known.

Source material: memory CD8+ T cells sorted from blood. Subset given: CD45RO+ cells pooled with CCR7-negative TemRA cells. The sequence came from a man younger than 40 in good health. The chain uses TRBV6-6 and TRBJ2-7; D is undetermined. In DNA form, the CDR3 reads TGTGCCAGCAGTGAATCTTACGAGCAGTACTTC. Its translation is CASSESYEQYF.